This T cell receptor beta chain was profiled in a study of OX40 agonist ivuxolimab in advanced cancers. Background on the whole study: The costimulatory receptor OX40 (CD134) was targeted by ivuxolimab, a fully human IgG2 agonistic monoclonal antibody. Intravenous ivuxolimab was administered to patients every 2 weeks at six dose levels: 0.01, 0.1, 0.3, 1.5, 3 and 10 mg/kg. Of the roughly 50 dose-escalation patients, hepatocellular carcinoma was present in around 19, melanoma in approximately 15, renal cell carcinoma in 9 and head and neck cancer in 9. In the dose-escalation cohort, roughly 80% of patients were male, and the mean age was roughly 60 years, with a range of about 20 to 79. Prior anti-PD-1, anti-PD-L1 or anti-CTLA-4 therapy was permitted, and checkpoint inhibitors had been received by 30% to 40% of dose-escalation patients. Partial responses occurred in three dose-escalation patients, of whom one had hepatocellular carcinoma and two had cutaneous melanoma. The purpose of peripheral TCRbeta sequencing was to test whether ivuxolimab changed TCR sequence diversity and led to clonal T-cell expansion. The paper covers the monotherapy dose-escalation part of the phase I ivuxolimab trial, which included N of about 50 patients.

Patients with a history of autoimmune disease or receiving systemic immunosuppression were excluded from the trial. Peripheral blood for TCR sequencing was collected from all dose cohorts at baseline, on cycle 4 day 1, and on cycle 7 day 1. Samples were obtained from an open-label, multicenter, first-in-human phase I dose-escalation trial of ivuxolimab. Adults with locally advanced or metastatic melanoma, renal cell carcinoma, hepatocellular carcinoma or head and neck squamous cell carcinoma were enrolled in the trial. Before TCR sequencing, CD4+ and CD8+ T cells were separately sorted from peripheral blood. CDR1 and CDR2, looked up from the germline V gene, are SGHDT and YYEEEE. From its cysteine to its phenylalanine, the CDR3 spans 13 amino acids. Only CDR3 DNA is held: 39 bases, read in frame from base 1. To sequence the TCRbeta CDR3 region, genomic DNA was isolated from the sorted cells. The immunoSEQ Assay was used to sequence the TCRbeta CDR3 regions. TCRdb carries this immuneACCESS record with in-frame sequences only. Its versions omit some clonotypes, under half of them owing to an unresolved V gene in the studies checked, with the rest unexplained. The table for this sample lists roughly 60,000 clones; 80% to 95% of them were counted only once. The top ten hold around 0.42% of the sample.

This clone has just one count. What antigen it recognizes has not been identified. Germline and junction disagree at one end, which may indicate a read error. Study-wide conclusions, independent of this receptor: The antigen specificity of the peripheral T cells that underwent clonal expansion was not determined. On average, CD8+ T cells showed more expanded clones than CD4+ T cells after ivuxolimab. In the 0.1-3.0 mg/kg groups, partial responders were among the patients with the lowest normalized peripheral clonal expansion, particularly in CD8+ T cells. Low levels of normalized T-cell clonal expansion were also shown by some nonresponding patients. Clonal expansion of both CD4+ and CD8+ blood T cells was observed from baseline to week 6 at doses 0.1 to 3.0 mg/kg.

This clonotype was obtained from an adult with an advanced solid tumor such as melanoma, head and neck, liver or kidney cancer. The input for sequencing was CD4+ or CD8+ T cells sorted from blood, taken in a trial of the OX40 agonist ivuxolimab. The chain joins TRBV5-6 to TRBJ2-7; 10 of the junction bases match TRBD2. The nucleotides are TGTGCCAGCAGTCCTTTGAAGGGACTAGCGACAAACTTC. This codes for CASSPLKGLATNF.